A selection of T cell receptor beta chains follows, all from one sample in a study of OX40 agonist ivuxolimab in advanced cancers. Profiled with immunoSEQ multiplex PCR; TCRdb holds only in-frame clones, not every one. The sample holds under 80,000 clones, roughly 86% seen once. Sequences were derived from CD4+ or CD8+ T cells sorted from blood, sampled in a trial of the OX40 agonist ivuxolimab. These receptors were collected from an adult with an advanced solid tumor such as melanoma, head and neck, liver or kidney cancer. The CDR3 runs from the conserved cysteine through the conserved F or W. Fields, in order: CDR3 protein, CDR3 DNA, D gene, V gene, J gene, clone size. A D gene is named only where the DNA matches it firmly. The size field is filled for only some rows; it gives once, few, many or a size class.

cdr3_aa: CASSYSRQGVGYTF
cdr3_nt: TGTGCCAGCAGTTACAGCCGGCAGGGGGTTGGCTACACCTTC
d_call: TRBD1
v_call: TRBV6-5
j_call: TRBJ1-2
clone_size: NA

cdr3_aa: CASSSVQGSYEQYF
cdr3_nt: TGCGCCAGCAGCTCGGTACAGGGTTCCTACGAGCAGTACTTC
d_call: NA
v_call: TRBV5-1
j_call: TRBJ2-7
clone_size: once

cdr3_aa: CASSLYGGDQPQHF
cdr3_nt: TGTGCCAGCTCCCTCTATGGAGGCGATCAGCCCCAGCATTTT
d_call: NA
v_call: TRBV18
j_call: TRBJ1-5
clone_size: NA

cdr3_aa: CASRGAPYYTF
cdr3_nt: TGTGCCAGCAGGGGGGCCCCGTACTACACCTTC
d_call: NA
v_call: TRBV28
j_call: TRBJ1-2
clone_size: NA

cdr3_aa: CASSPPGRRLPEAFF
cdr3_nt: TGTGCCAGCTCACCGCCGGGACGGCGTCTTCCTGAAGCTTTCTTT
d_call: NA
v_call: TRBV18
j_call: TRBJ1-1
clone_size: NA

cdr3_aa: CASRGQGGNEKLFF
cdr3_nt: TGTGCCAGCAGAGGACAGGGTGGTAATGAAAAACTGTTTTTT
d_call: TRBD1
v_call: TRBV6-6
j_call: TRBJ1-4
clone_size: NA

cdr3_aa: CASRKAGGADTQYF
cdr3_nt: TGCGCCAGCAGGAAGGCAGGGGGAGCGGATACGCAGTATTTT
d_call: TRBD1
v_call: TRBV5-1
j_call: TRBJ2-3
clone_size: NA

cdr3_aa: CAWRTGPYEQYF
cdr3_nt: TGTGCCTGGAGGACAGGGCCCTACGAGCAGTACTTC
d_call: TRBD1
v_call: TRBV30
j_call: TRBJ2-7
clone_size: NA

cdr3_aa: CASSISQNTEAFF
cdr3_nt: TGTGCCAGTAGTATATCGCAGAACACTGAAGCTTTCTTT
d_call: NA
v_call: TRBV19
j_call: TRBJ1-1
clone_size: NA

cdr3_aa: CASSAGLAGVPAAKNIQYF
cdr3_nt: TGTGCCAGCAGCGCGGGACTAGCGGGAGTGCCCGCGGCCAAAAACATTCAGTACTTC
d_call: TRBD2
v_call: TRBV9
j_call: TRBJ2-4
clone_size: NA

cdr3_aa: CASSQTTGDQPQHF
cdr3_nt: TGTGCCAGCTCACAAACGACCGGGGACCAGCCCCAGCATTTT
d_call: NA
v_call: TRBV18
j_call: TRBJ1-5
clone_size: few

cdr3_aa: CASSRPDRGIYEQYF
cdr3_nt: TGTGCCAGCAGTCGCCCGGACAGGGGGATCTACGAGCAGTACTTC
d_call: TRBD1
v_call: TRBV6-5
j_call: TRBJ2-7
clone_size: NA

cdr3_aa: CASSLYNRNSPLHF
cdr3_nt: TGTGCCAGCAGTTTATACAACAGAAATTCACCCCTCCACTTT
d_call: NA
v_call: TRBV28
j_call: TRBJ1-6
clone_size: NA

cdr3_aa: CASKMGYNSPLHF
cdr3_nt: TGCGCCAGCAAAATGGGTTATAATTCACCCCTCCACTTT
d_call: NA
v_call: TRBV10-1
j_call: TRBJ1-6
clone_size: once

cdr3_aa: CSASEGNEQFF
cdr3_nt: TGCAGTGCTAGTGAAGGCAATGAGCAGTTCTTC
d_call: NA
v_call: TRBV20-1
j_call: TRBJ2-1
clone_size: NA

cdr3_aa: CASSQEGTRPQHF
cdr3_nt: TGCGCCAGCAGCCAAGAGGGGACTAGGCCCCAGCATTTT
d_call: NA
v_call: TRBV4-1
j_call: TRBJ1-5
clone_size: NA

cdr3_aa: CASSIDWSNYGYTF
cdr3_nt: TGTGCCAGTAGTATAGACTGGAGTAACTATGGCTACACCTTC
d_call: NA
v_call: TRBV19
j_call: TRBJ1-2
clone_size: NA

cdr3_aa: CASSFTVNTEAFF
cdr3_nt: TGTGCCAGCAGCTTTACAGTGAACACTGAAGCTTTCTTT
d_call: NA
v_call: TRBV9
j_call: TRBJ1-1
clone_size: NA

cdr3_aa: CASSPMAAGEAFF
cdr3_nt: TGTGCCAGTAGTCCTATGGCAGCTGGTGAAGCTTTCTTT
d_call: NA
v_call: TRBV19
j_call: TRBJ1-1
clone_size: NA

cdr3_aa: CASEGAGSGDTQYF
cdr3_nt: TGTGCCTCCGAGGGGGCCGGGAGTGGAGATACGCAGTATTTT
d_call: NA
v_call: TRBV9
j_call: TRBJ2-3
clone_size: NA

cdr3_aa: CASSSRFGSASYEQYF
cdr3_nt: TGTGCCAGCAGCTCCCGGTTTGGGTCTGCGTCCTACGAGCAGTACTTC
d_call: NA
v_call: TRBV7-9
j_call: TRBJ2-7
clone_size: NA

cdr3_aa: CASSVGASRSYNEQFF
cdr3_nt: TGTGCCAGCAGCGTAGGGGCTAGCCGGTCCTACAATGAGCAGTTCTTC
d_call: NA
v_call: TRBV9
j_call: TRBJ2-1
clone_size: NA

cdr3_aa: CASSVQYEQYF
cdr3_nt: TGTGCCAGCAGCGTCCAATACGAGCAGTACTTC
d_call: NA
v_call: TRBV28
j_call: TRBJ2-7
clone_size: NA